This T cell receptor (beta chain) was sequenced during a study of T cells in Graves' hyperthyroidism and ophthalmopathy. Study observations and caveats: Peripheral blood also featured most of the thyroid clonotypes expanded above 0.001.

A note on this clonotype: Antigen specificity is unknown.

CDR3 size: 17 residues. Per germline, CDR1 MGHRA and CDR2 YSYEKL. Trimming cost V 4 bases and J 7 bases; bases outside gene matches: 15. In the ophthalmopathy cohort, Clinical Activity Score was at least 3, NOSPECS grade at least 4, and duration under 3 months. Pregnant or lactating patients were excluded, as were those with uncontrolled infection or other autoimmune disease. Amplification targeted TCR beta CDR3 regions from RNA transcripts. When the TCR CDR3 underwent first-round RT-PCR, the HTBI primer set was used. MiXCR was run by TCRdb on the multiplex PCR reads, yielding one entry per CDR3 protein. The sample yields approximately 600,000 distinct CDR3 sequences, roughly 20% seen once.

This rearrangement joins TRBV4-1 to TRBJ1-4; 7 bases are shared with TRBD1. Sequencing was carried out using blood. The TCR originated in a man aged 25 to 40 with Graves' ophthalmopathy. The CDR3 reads CASSRVLTGQWSEKLFF. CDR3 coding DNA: TGCGCCAGCAGCCGAGTGCTAACGGGACAGTGGAGTGAAAAACTGTTTTTT.